This record looks at one T cell receptor (beta chain) sequence and its context. Its antigen is not identified. A junction end diverges from the germline sequence, so it may reflect a read error. The CDR3 spans 11 residues. CDR1 is SEHNR and CDR2 is FQNEAQ in the germline V gene (reference sequence). Healthy bone marrow donors formed the donor group. The record originates from a study of cytomegalovirus exposure and HLA in healthy donors. The PCR had 60 Vbeta and 13 Jbeta primers. TCRdb's table, derived via immunoSEQ multiplex PCR, lists solely in-frame clones and lacks some. This table has about 190,000 clones, 75% to 90% appearing once. Broader study findings: Later analysis demonstrated an association between a missense DCLRE1C variant and TCR beta V- and J-gene trimming.

The TCR comes from a man aged 30-40 years in good health and CMV-seronegative. The rearrangement uses TRBV7-9 and TRBJ2-7; D is undetermined. The sequencing sample was made of PBMCs. Here the CDR3 DNA reads TGTTCCAGCAGCCAACTGTACGAGCAGTACTTC. Translated, it gives CSSSQLYEQYF.